This T cell receptor beta chain was documented in a study of blood T cells in healthy people across ages. This clonotype was counted a few times. A sample-barcoded 5' primer and a J-beta primer mix were used in a second PCR of roughly 7 to 12 cycles. Every cDNA molecule carried a tag from a template-switch adaptor bearing 12 random nucleotides. In TCRdb, the 5' RACE reads were re-called with MiXCR into one record per CDR3 protein. The repertoire holds around 1.5 million distinct CDR3 sequences, with 30% to 40% as singletons. The CDR3 is made up of 14 amino acids. CDR1 and CDR2 (germline): MGHRA, YSYEKL. V lost 5 bases, J lost 10 bases, and 11 bases stayed unmatched.

The clonotype comes from a woman aged 30 to 39 in good health. The sample taken for sequencing was blood. This chain connects TRBV4-1 to TRBJ2-1, with 7 bases identical to TRBD2. The CDR3 sequence is CASSTGTTALEQFF. In nucleotides, the CDR3 is TGCGCCAGCAGCACCGGGACTACCGCCTTGGAGCAGTTCTTC.